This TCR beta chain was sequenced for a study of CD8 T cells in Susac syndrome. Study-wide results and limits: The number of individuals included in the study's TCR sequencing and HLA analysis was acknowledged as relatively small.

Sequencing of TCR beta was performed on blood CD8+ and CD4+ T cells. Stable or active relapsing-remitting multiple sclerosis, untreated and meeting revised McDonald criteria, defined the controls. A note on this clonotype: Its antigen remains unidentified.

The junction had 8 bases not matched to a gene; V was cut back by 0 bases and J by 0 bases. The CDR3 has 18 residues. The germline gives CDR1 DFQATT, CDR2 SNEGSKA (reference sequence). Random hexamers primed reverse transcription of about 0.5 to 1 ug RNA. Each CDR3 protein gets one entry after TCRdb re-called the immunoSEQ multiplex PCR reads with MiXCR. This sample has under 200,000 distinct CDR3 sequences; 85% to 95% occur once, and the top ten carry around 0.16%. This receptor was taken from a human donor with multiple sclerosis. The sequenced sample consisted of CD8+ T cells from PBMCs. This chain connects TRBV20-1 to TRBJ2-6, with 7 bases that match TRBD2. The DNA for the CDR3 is TGCAGTGCTAGAGATGAGGGAGGGTTCAACTCTGGGGCCAACGTCCTGACTTTC. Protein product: CSARDEGGFNSGANVLTF.